This TCR beta chain was observed in a study of T cells in Graves' hyperthyroidism and ophthalmopathy. Study-level points and caveats: Ophthalmopathy was predicted by the model a median of about 6.7 months ahead of onset.

The CDR3 is made up of 14 amino acids. Losses at the gene ends were 0 bases for V and 8 bases for J; bases not matched to a gene: 9. In germline, CDR1 is SQVTM, CDR2 ANQGSEA. The investigators amplified TCR beta CDR3 regions from RNA transcripts. HTBI primers were the set used in a first-round RT-PCR of the TCR CDR3. Each CDR3 protein gets one entry after TCRdb re-called the multiplex PCR reads with MiXCR. The data contain about 610,000 distinct CDR3 sequences, roughly 15% of them singletons. This clonotype appeared many times. Antigen specificity is unknown. Sequenced sample: blood. The sequence derives from a middle-aged woman with Graves' ophthalmopathy. The chain couples TRBV29-1 to TRBJ1-2; 7 bases align to TRBD1. The CDR3 nucleotides read TGCAGCGTTGAAGACCACACAGGGGCGAGCGGCTACACCTTC. Protein: CSVEDHTGASGYTF.